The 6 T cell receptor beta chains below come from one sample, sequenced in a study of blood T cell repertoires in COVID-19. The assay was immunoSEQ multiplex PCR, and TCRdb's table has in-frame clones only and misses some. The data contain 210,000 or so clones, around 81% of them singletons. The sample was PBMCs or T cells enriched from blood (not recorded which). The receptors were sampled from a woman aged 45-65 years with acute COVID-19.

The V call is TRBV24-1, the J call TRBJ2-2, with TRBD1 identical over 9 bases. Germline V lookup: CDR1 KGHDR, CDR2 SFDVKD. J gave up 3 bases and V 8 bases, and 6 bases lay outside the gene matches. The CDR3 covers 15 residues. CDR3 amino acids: CATTPGQGYTGELFF. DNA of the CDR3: TGTGCCACCACCCCAGGACAGGGGTACACCGGGGAGCTGTTTTTT.

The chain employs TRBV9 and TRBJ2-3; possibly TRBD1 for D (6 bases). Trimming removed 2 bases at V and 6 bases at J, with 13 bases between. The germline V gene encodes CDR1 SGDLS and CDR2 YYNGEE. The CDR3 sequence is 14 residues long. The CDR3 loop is CASSVGQKRDTQYF. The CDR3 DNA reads TGTGCCAGCAGCGTTGGACAGAAAAGGGATACGCAGTATTTT.

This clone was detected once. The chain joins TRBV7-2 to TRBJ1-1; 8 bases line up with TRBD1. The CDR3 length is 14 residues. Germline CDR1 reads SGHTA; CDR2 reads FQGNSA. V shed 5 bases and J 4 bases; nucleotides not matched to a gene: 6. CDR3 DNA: TGTGCCAGCAGCCCGGGACAGGTGGGCACTGAAGCTTTCTTT. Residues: CASSPGQVGTEAFF.

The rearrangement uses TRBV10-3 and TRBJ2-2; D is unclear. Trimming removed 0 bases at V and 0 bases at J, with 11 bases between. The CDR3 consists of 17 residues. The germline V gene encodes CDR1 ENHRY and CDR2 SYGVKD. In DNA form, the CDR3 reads TGTGCCATCAGTGAGTCCCTCGCCGCGGCGAACACCGGGGAGCTGTTTTTT. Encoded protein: CAISESLAAANTGELFF.

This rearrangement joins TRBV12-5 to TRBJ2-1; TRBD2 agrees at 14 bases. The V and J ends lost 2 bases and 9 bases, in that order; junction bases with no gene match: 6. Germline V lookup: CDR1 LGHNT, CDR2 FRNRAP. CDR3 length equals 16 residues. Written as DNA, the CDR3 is TGTGCTAGTGGTTTGCCCGGGACTAGCGGGGGTAGTGAGCAGTTCTTC. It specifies CASGLPGTSGGSEQFF.

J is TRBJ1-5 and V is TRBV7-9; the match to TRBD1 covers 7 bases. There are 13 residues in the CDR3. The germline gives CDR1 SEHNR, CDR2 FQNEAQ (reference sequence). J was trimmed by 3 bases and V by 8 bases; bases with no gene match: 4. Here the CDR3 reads CASSRGPNQPQHF. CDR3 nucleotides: TGTGCCAGCTCGAGGGGGCCCAATCAGCCCCAGCATTTT.